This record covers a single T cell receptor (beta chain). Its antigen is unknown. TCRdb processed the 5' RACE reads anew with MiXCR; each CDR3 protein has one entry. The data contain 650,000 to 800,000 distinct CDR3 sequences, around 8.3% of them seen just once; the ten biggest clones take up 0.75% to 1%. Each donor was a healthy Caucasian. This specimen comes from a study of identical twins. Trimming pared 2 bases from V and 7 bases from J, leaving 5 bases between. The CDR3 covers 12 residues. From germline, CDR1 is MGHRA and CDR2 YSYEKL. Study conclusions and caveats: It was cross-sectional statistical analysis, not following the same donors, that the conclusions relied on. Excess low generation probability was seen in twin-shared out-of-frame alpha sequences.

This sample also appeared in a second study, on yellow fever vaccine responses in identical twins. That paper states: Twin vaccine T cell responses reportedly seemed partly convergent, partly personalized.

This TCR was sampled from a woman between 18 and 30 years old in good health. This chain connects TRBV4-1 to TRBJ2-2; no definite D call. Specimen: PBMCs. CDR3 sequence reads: CASSQPSGELFF. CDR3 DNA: TGCGCCAGCAGCCAACCGAGCGGGGAGCTGTTTTTT.